This T cell receptor beta chain originates from a study of blood T cell repertoires in COVID-19. The wider study: COVID-19 samples collected from the United States, Italy and Spain covered acute and convalescent phases. PBMCs, B-cell-depleted T cells, or T cells provided the cDNA or gDNA that made up the material.

Followed over time, Seattle patients had been enrolled while infection was active. The CDR3 has 15 residues. V lost 4 bases and J lost 5, with 14 bases in between. The germline V gene encodes CDR1 SGHVS and CDR2 FQNEAQ. As originally analysed: Reference gene primer amplification yielded estimated nucleated cell counts. The data were produced by immunoSEQ multiplex PCR, yet TCRdb's version contains in-frame clones alone and is incomplete. V and J calls and clone size are given by that table; D and trimming were obtained from the DNA. There are approximately 350,000 clones in the sample; almost 90% occur only once, and 7% to 8% lies in the top ten.

The rearrangement links TRBV7-8 to TRBJ1-4; maybe TRBD1 (6 bases). Input material: peripheral blood. This receptor was identified in a woman between 65 and 79 years old with COVID-19, enrolled during active disease. In DNA, the CDR3 is TGTGCCAGCAGCTGGCTGGGGGGGGCGAATGAAAAACTGTTTTTT. Translation gives CASSWLGGANEKLFF.